Below, one T cell receptor beta chain is given with its context. This record comes from a study of cytomegalovirus exposure and HLA in healthy donors. Germline assignment: CDR1 MNHNS and CDR2 SASEGT. The CDR3 sequence is 13 residues long. V gave up 6 bases and J gave up 2 bases, with 10 bases separating them. The PCR had 60 Vbeta and 13 Jbeta primers. Generated by immunoSEQ multiplex PCR, the TCRdb table keeps only in-frame clones and is missing some. The profile shows over 150,000 clones, approximately 79% of them singletons. This clonotype originated in a man in his 60s in good health and CMV-seronegative. The sequenced material came from PBMCs. The chain has TRBV6-1 and TRBJ1-1, with no clear D. The CDR3 sequence: CASSLEGNTEAFF. CDR3 in DNA: TGTGCCAGCAGCCTAGAAGGTAACACTGAAGCTTTCTTT.